This T cell receptor beta chain was recorded in a study of cytomegalovirus exposure and HLA in healthy donors. Study findings and constraints: Previous analysis showed most TCR beta V segments were productive about 87% or about 30% of the time. Specificity for CMV antigens was confirmed in vitro for a few of the CMV-associated chains. In a later analysis, V- and J-gene trimming of beta chains associated with a DCLRE1C missense variant, replicated independently.

The primer mix had 60 Vbeta and 13 Jbeta primers. Some clones are missing from TCRdb's copy, which holds only in-frame ones; the method was immunoSEQ multiplex PCR. The sample has about 170,000 clones, 76% seen once. Turning to this clone: What it binds is unknown.

Trimming cost V 4 bases and J 2 bases; bases outside gene matches: 6. Germline assignment: CDR1 LGHNA and CDR2 YNFKEQ. The CDR3 runs to 16 residues. The source is a female donor in good health and CMV-seronegative. Input material: PBMCs. V gene TRBV4-2 combines with J gene TRBJ2-7; the match to TRBD2 covers 12 bases. In nucleotides, the CDR3 is TGTGCCAGCAGCCCGACTAGCGGGAGTCGCGCCTACGAGCAGTACTTC. Protein sequence: CASSPTSGSRAYEQYF.